Listed below are T cell receptor beta chains from one sample, sequenced in a study of patients and donors after allogeneic stem cell transplantation. Via MiXCR, TCRdb re-called the RT-PCR reads, giving one row per CDR3 protein. The sample shows more than 9,000 distinct CDR3 sequences, 20% to 25% of them seen only once. Material for sequencing was blood, either unsorted or a sorted T cell fraction (not recorded which). Every receptor here comes from a human donor who was either an allogeneic HSCT recipient or a stem cell or donor lymphocyte infusion donor (not recorded which). It is not recorded whose cells these are; they may come from a transplant donor. Both conserved end residues are part of each CDR3. Fields, in order: V gene, CDR3 protein.

TRBV3-1	CASSHKLTTYNEQFF
TRBV2	CASRPGLMDYGYTF
TRBV15	CATSTRGVNYGYTF
TRBV7-9	CASSLATGTNEQFF
TRBV9	CASSAMDSYNTEAFF
TRBV7-2	CASSSGPLNTEAFF
TRBV30	CAWNRDRVGNEQFF
TRBV20-1	CSASHESNYGYTF
TRBV9	CASSPTPTNTEAFF
TRBV7-9	CASSLAGGREKETQYF
TRBV19	CASNPHMNTEAFF
TRBV29-1	CSVNDRTSSYGYTF
TRBV4-3	CASGPANDRSGEAFF
TRBV6-5	CASSPQGGTYGYTF
TRBV6-5	CASSYPGLAGTYEQYF
TRBV5-1	CASSQSTGGTEAFF
TRBV20-1	CSARLGVNYGYTF
TRBV5-1	CASSLDLLAGGGNEQFF
TRBV9	CASSDRAVSGNTIYF
TRBV14	CASSRYGQGFTGELFF
TRBV19	CASRQGNRPGSNQPQHF
TRBV25-1	CASSEIPHTEAFF
TRBV6-5	CASSSNEPPYEQYF
TRBV2	CASRAGSTNEKLFF
TRBV5-1	CASSLQGIDADTQYF
TRBV9	CASSQTANTEAFF
TRBV6-6	CASSPGTGVKGYTF
TRBV12-3/TRBV12-4	CASSLRGEDTQYF
TRBV3-1	CASSQEGPGGYTF
TRBV7-2	CASSLSLVGELFF
TRBV15	CATSLDHSGYNEQFF
TRBV12-3/TRBV12-4	CASSPWRGGRNIQYF
TRBV20-1	CSAYKDSEGTEAFF
TRBV7-9	CASSFMAGVEAFF
TRBV6-5	CASSQPLGQPGDTEAFF
TRBV7-2	CASSGGLEQFF
TRBV6-1	CASSPAQKGQGSGYTF
TRBV20-1	CSASEVFSSYEQYF
TRBV16	CASSRASEAFF
TRBV2	CASSDGGRDGYTF
TRBV19	CASRPTRSANYGYTF
TRBV3-1	CASSQDWGGIAKNIQYF
TRBV20-1	CSARTGGYQPQHF
TRBV6-5	CASRSGNTGELFF
TRBV6-6	CASSFRDRAYEQYF
TRBV11-3	CASSPGEDYGYTF
TRBV14	CASSPPAEGGKLFF
TRBV5-1	CASSLATGVDGYTF
TRBV9	CASSHQFGGNSPLHF
TRBV27	CASSYGQSTEAFF
TRBV20-1	CSAGKGQGSSEQYF
TRBV29-1	CSVRQGGSGNTIYF